Listed below are T cell receptor beta chains from one sample, sequenced in a study of T cell repertoires in cytomegalovirus infection. Their antigens remain unidentified. TCRdb fed the reads into MiXCR, producing one record per CDR3 protein. In the table there are about 500,000 distinct CDR3 sequences, 30% to 40% of which are singletons. Source: cultured PBMCs, taken from culture after CMV antigen stimulation. All receptors derive from a human donor in good health (CMV status not recorded). Some clones in this sample may be carry-over from other donors' samples. The conserved cysteine and the conserved F or W are not part of the CDR3 here. Fields, in order: V gene, J gene, CDR3 protein.

V: TRBV7-2; J: TRBJ2-3; CDR3: ASRSPPWGAQY
V: TRBV7-6; J: TRBJ2-3; CDR3: ASSLGTGDVTDTQY
V: TRBV27; J: TRBJ1-1; CDR3: ASRFTGGAAAF
V: TRBV7-4; J: TRBJ1-1; CDR3: ASLPGGYTEAF
V: TRBV28; J: TRBJ2-1; CDR3: ASTLAASGNEQF
V: TRBV28; J: TRBJ2-5; CDR3: ASSLRGHGAETQY
V: TRBV14; J: TRBJ1-6; CDR3: ASRGTEYNSPLH
V: TRBV28; J: TRBJ2-3; CDR3: ASSFSSEDTQY
V: TRBV7-2; J: TRBJ2-2; CDR3: ASSLVKTGELF
V: TRBV20-1; J: TRBJ2-2; CDR3: SASNREPGELF
V: TRBV28; J: TRBJ1-2; CDR3: ASSTGVHGYT
V: TRBV29-1; J: TRBJ2-1; CDR3: SVEEPGRALSEQF
V: TRBV25-1; J: TRBJ2-5; CDR3: ASSDAGPRARETQY
V: TRBV7-9; J: TRBJ2-1; CDR3: ASSFPGVAYNEQF
V: TRBV6-2/TRBV6-3; J: TRBJ1-1; CDR3: ASGDKHTEAF
V: TRBV19; J: TRBJ1-1; CDR3: ASSIAGGLEAF
V: TRBV4-1; J: TRBJ2-3; CDR3: ASSQDGSGLDTQY
V: TRBV6-6; J: TRBJ2-7; CDR3: ASSYSRADYSYEQY
V: TRBV11-2; J: TRBJ2-5; CDR3: ASSPPGLAGAETQY
V: TRBV5-4; J: TRBJ2-3; CDR3: ASSSTSGWADTQY
V: TRBV7-8; J: TRBJ1-4; CDR3: ASSLNVLRQGGEKLF
V: TRBV20-1; J: TRBJ1-1; CDR3: SASNRDRGGEAF
V: TRBV11-2; J: TRBJ2-3; CDR3: ASSLRLAGGETDTQY
V: TRBV28; J: TRBJ1-3; CDR3: ASGPPRGTIY
V: TRBV7-2; J: TRBJ2-1; CDR3: ASSFLGQHHNEQF
V: TRBV12-3/TRBV12-4; J: TRBJ2-3; CDR3: ASSFRTAPDTQY
V: TRBV27; J: TRBJ2-3; CDR3: APITDTQY
V: TRBV7-2; J: TRBJ1-2; CDR3: ASSLNGGNT
V: TRBV6-5; J: TRBJ2-3; CDR3: ASRNGGYTDTQY
V: TRBV12-3/TRBV12-4; J: TRBJ2-7; CDR3: ASSLWFHEQY
V: TRBV28; J: TRBJ2-2; CDR3: ASRYGVNTGELF
V: TRBV7-2; J: TRBJ2-3; CDR3: ASSPRSSGRPDTQY
V: TRBV19; J: TRBJ2-3; CDR3: ARSPRPGTGSSTDTQY
V: TRBV20-1; J: TRBJ2-4; CDR3: SARGRGGAKNIQY
V: TRBV6-2/TRBV6-3; J: TRBJ2-1; CDR3: ASSYSGTSGTWGNEQF
V: TRBV6-1; J: TRBJ2-2; CDR3: ASRTGTSVSGELF
V: TRBV7-2; J: TRBJ2-7; CDR3: ASSFGVAYEQY
V: TRBV27; J: TRBJ2-5; CDR3: ASSYVSLGEQETQY
V: TRBV6-2/TRBV6-3; J: TRBJ2-7; CDR3: ASTRTGLYEQY
V: TRBV7-9; J: TRBJ1-6; CDR3: ASSSPGPISPLH
V: TRBV7-9; J: TRBJ1-2; CDR3: ASSRGRGNYGYT
V: TRBV7-2; J: TRBJ1-5; CDR3: ASSSQGDNQPQH
V: TRBV18; J: TRBJ1-4; CDR3: ASSPFDRPNEKLF
V: TRBV7-9; J: TRBJ2-1; CDR3: ASSPSGTVYNEQF
V: TRBV11-2; J: TRBJ2-1; CDR3: ASSSSSGGHNEQF
V: TRBV7-2; J: TRBJ2-5; CDR3: ATSRDRGETQY
V: TRBV6-5; J: TRBJ1-1; CDR3: ASSYSISAGAF
V: TRBV5-4; J: TRBJ2-3; CDR3: ASSFTLDRGTDTQY
V: TRBV12-3/TRBV12-4; J: TRBJ2-7; CDR3: ASSSPWEQY
V: TRBV7-9; J: TRBJ2-1; CDR3: ASSSRSATRNEQF
V: TRBV20-1; J: TRBJ2-4; CDR3: SAQPLLAKNIQY
V: TRBV7-8; J: TRBJ1-4; CDR3: ASLQKPQGTTNEKLF
V: TRBV28; J: TRBJ2-6; CDR3: ASLGGVIILGANVLT
V: TRBV6-6; J: TRBJ2-5; CDR3: ASSYLQGSVKETQY
V: TRBV5-4; J: TRBJ2-5; CDR3: ASRQGQKETQY
V: TRBV7-8; J: TRBJ2-5; CDR3: ASSHRSETQY
V: TRBV27; J: TRBJ2-6; CDR3: ASSPMDFRSSGANVLT
V: TRBV6-2/TRBV6-3; J: TRBJ2-2; CDR3: ASSPQGAVGELF